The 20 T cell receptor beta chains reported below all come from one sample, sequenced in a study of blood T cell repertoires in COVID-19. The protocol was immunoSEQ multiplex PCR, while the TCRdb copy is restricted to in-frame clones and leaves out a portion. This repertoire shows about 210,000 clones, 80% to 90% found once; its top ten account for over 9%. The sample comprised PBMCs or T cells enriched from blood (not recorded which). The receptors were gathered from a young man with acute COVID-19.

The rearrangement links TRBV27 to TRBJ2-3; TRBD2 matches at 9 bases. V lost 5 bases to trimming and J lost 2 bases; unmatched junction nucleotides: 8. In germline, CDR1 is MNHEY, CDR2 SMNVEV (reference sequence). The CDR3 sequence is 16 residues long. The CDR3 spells CASSRLAASHTDTQYF. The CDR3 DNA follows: TGTGCCAGCAGTAGACTAGCGGCATCCCACACAGATACGCAGTATTTT.

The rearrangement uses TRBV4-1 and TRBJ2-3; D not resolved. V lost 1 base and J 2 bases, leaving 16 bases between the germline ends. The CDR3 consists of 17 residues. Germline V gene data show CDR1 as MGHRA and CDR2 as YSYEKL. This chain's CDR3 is CASSQGSWATFTDTQYF. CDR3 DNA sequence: TGCGCCAGCAGCCAAGGGTCCTGGGCCACCTTCACAGATACGCAGTATTTT.

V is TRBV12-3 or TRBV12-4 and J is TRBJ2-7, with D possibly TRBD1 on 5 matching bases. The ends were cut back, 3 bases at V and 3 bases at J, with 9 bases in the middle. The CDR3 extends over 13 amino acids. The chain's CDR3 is CASSLGQNYEQYF. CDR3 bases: TGTGCCAGCAGTTTGGGGCAGAACTACGAGCAGTACTTC.

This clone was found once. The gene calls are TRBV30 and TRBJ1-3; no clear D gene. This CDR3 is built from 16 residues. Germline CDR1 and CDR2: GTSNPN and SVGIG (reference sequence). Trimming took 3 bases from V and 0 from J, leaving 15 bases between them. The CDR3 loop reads CAWSLAGADSGNTIYF. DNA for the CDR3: TGTGCCTGGAGCCTCGCAGGAGCGGACTCTGGAAACACCATATATTTT. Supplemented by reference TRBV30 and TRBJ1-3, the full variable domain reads SQTIHQWPATLVQPVGSPLSLECTVEGTSNPNLYWYRQAAGRGLQLLFYSVGIGQISSEVPQNLSASRPQDRQFILSSKKLLLSDSGFYLCAWSLAGADSGNTIYFGEGSWLTVV.

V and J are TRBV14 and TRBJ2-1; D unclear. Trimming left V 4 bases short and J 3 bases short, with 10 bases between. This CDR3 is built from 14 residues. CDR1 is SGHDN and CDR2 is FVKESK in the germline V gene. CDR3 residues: CASSRTKSYNEQFF. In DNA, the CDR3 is TGTGCCAGCAGCCGAACTAAAAGCTACAATGAGCAGTTCTTC.

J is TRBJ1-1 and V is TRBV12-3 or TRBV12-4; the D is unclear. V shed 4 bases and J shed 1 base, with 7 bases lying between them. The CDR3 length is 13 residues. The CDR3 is CASSSAGNTEAFF. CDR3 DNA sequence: TGTGCCAGCAGTTCTGCCGGGAACACTGAAGCTTTCTTT.

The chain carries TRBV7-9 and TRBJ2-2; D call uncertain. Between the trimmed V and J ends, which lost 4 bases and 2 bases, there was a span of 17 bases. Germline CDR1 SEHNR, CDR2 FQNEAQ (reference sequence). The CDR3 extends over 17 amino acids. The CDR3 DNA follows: TGTGCCAGCAGCTCCCCCTACGGAGAGAGAAACACCGGGGAGCTGTTTTTT. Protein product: CASSSPYGERNTGELFF.

The CDR3 DNA reads TGTGCCACCCAAGGCAGGGAAATAGCCAAAAACATTCAGTACTTC. It encodes CATQGREIAKNIQYF. V is TRBV19 and J is TRBJ2-4, with D possibly matching TRBD1 (5 bases). The CDR3 extends over 15 amino acids. From germline, CDR1 is LNHDA and CDR2 SQIVND (reference sequence). V was clipped by 10 bases and J by 0 bases, with 16 bases between them.

The CDR3 loop reads CASSYSKGAGNTIYF. The DNA for the CDR3 is TGTGCCAGCAGTTACTCGAAAGGGGCTGGAAACACCATATATTTT. The rearrangement uses TRBV6-5 and TRBJ1-3; D is possibly TRBD1 (5 bases). The CDR3 spans 15 residues. Germline CDR1 MNHEY, CDR2 SVGAGI. The germline V and J ends were trimmed by 0 bases and 2 bases, with 8 bases remaining between them.

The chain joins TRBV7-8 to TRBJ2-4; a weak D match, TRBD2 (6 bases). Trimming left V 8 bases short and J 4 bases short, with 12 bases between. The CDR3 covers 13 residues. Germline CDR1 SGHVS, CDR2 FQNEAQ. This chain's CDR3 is CASGGRPKNIQYF. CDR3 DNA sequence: TGTGCCAGCGGTGGGAGGCCGAAAAACATTCAGTACTTC.

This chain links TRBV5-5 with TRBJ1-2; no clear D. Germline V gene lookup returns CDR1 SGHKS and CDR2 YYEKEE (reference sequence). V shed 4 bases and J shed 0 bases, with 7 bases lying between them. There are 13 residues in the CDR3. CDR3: CASSPFANYGYTF. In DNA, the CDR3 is TGTGCCAGCAGCCCATTTGCTAACTATGGCTACACCTTC.

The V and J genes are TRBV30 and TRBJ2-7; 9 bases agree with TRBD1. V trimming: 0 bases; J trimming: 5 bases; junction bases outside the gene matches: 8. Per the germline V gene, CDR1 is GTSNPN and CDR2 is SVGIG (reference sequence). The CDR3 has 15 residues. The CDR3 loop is CAWSVWGQGGHEQYF. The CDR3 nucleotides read TGTGCCTGGAGTGTATGGGGACAGGGTGGCCACGAGCAGTACTTC.

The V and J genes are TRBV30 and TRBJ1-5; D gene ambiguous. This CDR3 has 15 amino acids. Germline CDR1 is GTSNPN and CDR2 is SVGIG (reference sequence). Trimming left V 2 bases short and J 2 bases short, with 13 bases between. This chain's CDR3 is CAWSSGVGGNQPQHF. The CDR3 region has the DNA TGTGCCTGGAGTTCCGGGGTTGGAGGCAATCAGCCCCAGCATTTT.

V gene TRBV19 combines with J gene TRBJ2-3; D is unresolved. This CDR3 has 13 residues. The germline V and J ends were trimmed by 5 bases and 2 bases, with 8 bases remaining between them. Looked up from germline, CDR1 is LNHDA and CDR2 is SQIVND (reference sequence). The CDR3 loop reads CASSGQNTDTQYF. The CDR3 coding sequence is TGTGCCAGTAGTGGGCAGAACACAGATACGCAGTATTTT.

The CDR3 DNA reads TGTGCCAGCAAGGCACTAGCGGGATCTGGCGGGGAGCTGTTTTTT. Residues: CASKALAGSGGELFF. V gene TRBV6-5 combines with J gene TRBJ2-2, with TRBD2 identical over 10 bases. Germline CDR1 and CDR2: MNHEY and SVGAGI. J gave up 7 bases and V 7 bases, and 9 bases lay outside the gene matches. This CDR3 is 15 amino acids long.

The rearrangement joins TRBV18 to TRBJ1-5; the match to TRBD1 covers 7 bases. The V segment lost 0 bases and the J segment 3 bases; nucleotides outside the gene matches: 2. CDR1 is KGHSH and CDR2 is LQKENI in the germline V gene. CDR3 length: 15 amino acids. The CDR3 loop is CASSPPGQINQPQHF. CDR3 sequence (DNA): TGTGCCAGCTCACCACCGGGACAGATCAATCAGCCCCAGCATTTT. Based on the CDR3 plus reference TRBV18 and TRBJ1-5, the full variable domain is NAGVMQNPRHLVRRRGQEARLRCSPMKGHSHVYWYRQLPEEGLKFMVYLQKENIIDESGMPKERFSAEFPKEGPSILRIQQVVRGDSAAYFCASSPPGQINQPQHFGDGTRLSIL.

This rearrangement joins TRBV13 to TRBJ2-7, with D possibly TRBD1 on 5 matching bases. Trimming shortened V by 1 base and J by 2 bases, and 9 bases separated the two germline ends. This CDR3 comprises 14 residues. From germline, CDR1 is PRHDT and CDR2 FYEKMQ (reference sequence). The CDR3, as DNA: TGTGCCAGCAGCTTAGACAGGTCAACCTACGAGCAGTACTTC. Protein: CASSLDRSTYEQYF.

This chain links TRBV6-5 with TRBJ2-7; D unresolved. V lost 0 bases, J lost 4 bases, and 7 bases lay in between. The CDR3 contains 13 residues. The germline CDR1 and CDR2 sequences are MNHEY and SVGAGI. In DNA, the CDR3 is TGTGCCAGCAGTTACTCTTACGGTTACGAGCAGTACTTC. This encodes CASSYSYGYEQYF.

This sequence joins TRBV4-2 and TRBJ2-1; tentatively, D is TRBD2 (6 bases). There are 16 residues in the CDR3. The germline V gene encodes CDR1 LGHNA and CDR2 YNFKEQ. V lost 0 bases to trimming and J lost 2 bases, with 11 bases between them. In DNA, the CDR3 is TGTGCCAGCAGCCAAGAAGGCGGGGCTCCCTACAATGAGCAGTTCTTC. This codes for CASSQEGGAPYNEQFF.

DNA for the CDR3: TGCGCCAGCAGCCAAGAAGCGTCGGGCGGGGCGAAGTTAGCCAAAAACATTCAGTACTTC. As protein: CASSQEASGGAKLAKNIQYF. V usage is TRBV4-3 and J usage is TRBJ2-4, with D perhaps TRBD2 (6 bases). V shed 0 bases and J shed 0 bases, with 21 bases lying between them. Germline assignment: CDR1 LGHNA and CDR2 YSLEER. The CDR3 totals 20 residues.